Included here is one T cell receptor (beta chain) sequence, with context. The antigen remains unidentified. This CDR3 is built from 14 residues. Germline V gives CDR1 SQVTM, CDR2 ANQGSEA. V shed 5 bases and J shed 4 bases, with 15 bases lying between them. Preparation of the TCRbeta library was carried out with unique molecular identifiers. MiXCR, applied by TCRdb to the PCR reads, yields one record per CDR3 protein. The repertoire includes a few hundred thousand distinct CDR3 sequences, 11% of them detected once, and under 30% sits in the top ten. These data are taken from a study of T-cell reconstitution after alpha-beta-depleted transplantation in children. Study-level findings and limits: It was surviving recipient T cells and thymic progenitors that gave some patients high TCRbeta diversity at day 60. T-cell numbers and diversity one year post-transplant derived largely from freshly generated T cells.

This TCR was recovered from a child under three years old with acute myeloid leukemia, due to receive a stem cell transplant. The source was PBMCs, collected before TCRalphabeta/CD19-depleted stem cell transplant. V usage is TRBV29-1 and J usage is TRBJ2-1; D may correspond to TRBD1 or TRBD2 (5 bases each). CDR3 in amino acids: CSVFGAGWYNEQFF. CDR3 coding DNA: TGCAGCGTTTTCGGGGCAGGGTGGTACAATGAGCAGTTCTTC.